Listed below are T cell receptor beta chains from one sample, sequenced in a study of cytomegalovirus exposure and HLA in healthy donors. The repertoire was sequenced with immunoSEQ multiplex PCR; TCRdb's copy has only in-frame clones and lacks some. Of approximately 130,000 clones listed, under 90% are singletons. Input material: PBMCs. The receptors stem from a woman aged 30 to 39 in good health and CMV-seronegative. The conserved cysteine and the conserved F or W are not part of the CDR3 here. Not every row has a clone size; where given, it reads once, few, many or a size class.

CDR3 protein | clone size | J gene | CDR3 length | V gene
ASSLDRGRDEAF | . | TRBJ1-1 | 12 | TRBV5-1
SVVRGRAQETQY | once | TRBJ2-5 | 12 | TRBV29-1
ASSFERGETQY | . | TRBJ2-5 | 11 | TRBV6-5
ASSDLGINTEAF | . | TRBJ1-1 | 12 | TRBV25-1
ASSSPSSRTRRYTEAF | once | TRBJ1-1 | 16 | TRBV11-2
SVGWAANTGELF | . | TRBJ2-2 | 12 | TRBV29-1
ASSLGTQGARNEQF | . | TRBJ2-1 | 14 | TRBV7-3
ASSLRRGATNEKLF | once | TRBJ1-4 | 14 | TRBV7-9
ASSIPRDRGLAGYGYT | . | TRBJ1-2 | 16 | TRBV19
ASRDRDTPYEQY | . | TRBJ2-7 | 12 | TRBV6-1
ASSWRSRDRGSAEQY | . | TRBJ2-7 | 15 | TRBV5-1
ASSWQGGENTEAF | . | TRBJ1-1 | 13 | TRBV2
AWSKAASGADEQF | few | TRBJ2-1 | 13 | TRBV30
AWSVARYTEAF | . | TRBJ1-1 | 11 | TRBV30
ASSSLTGDYGYT | . | TRBJ1-2 | 12 | TRBV19
ASSLSDSGVEQF | once | TRBJ2-1 | 12 | TRBV11-1
ASSWTGGYNEQF | . | TRBJ2-1 | 12 | TRBV5-4
ASSSGQAYGYT | . | TRBJ1-2 | 11 | TRBV27
ASSISRVRNTIY | . | TRBJ1-3 | 12 | TRBV19
ASGLYLAEAF | . | TRBJ1-1 | 10 | TRBV12-5
ASSGQGNSPLH | . | TRBJ1-6 | 11 | TRBV7-2
ASSTGFDGYT | few | TRBJ1-2 | 10 | TRBV2
ASGAEVRTRPQH | . | TRBJ1-5 | 12 | TRBV12-5
ASSVGQGSGLGTEAF | . | TRBJ1-1 | 15 | TRBV9
ASSNRLGGEKLF | . | TRBJ1-4 | 12 | TRBV19
ASSLRLAGVEDEQF | . | TRBJ2-1 | 14 | TRBV13
ASSESLAGAYEQY | . | TRBJ2-7 | 13 | TRBV6-1
ASSLKTSGVYQETQY | medium-sized | TRBJ2-5 | 15 | TRBV7-8
ASSPGQNFYEQY | . | TRBJ2-7 | 12 | TRBV6-5
ASRGVAGEYNEQF | once | TRBJ2-1 | 13 | TRBV2
ASSRTEAYEQY | . | TRBJ2-7 | 11 | TRBV18
SLKGDSPNEQF | . | TRBJ2-1 | 11 | TRBV29-1
SANPGVDTGELF | . | TRBJ2-2 | 12 | TRBV29-1
ASSYGQGMVSGANVLT | . | TRBJ2-6 | 16 | TRBV5-1
ASSPRPEDGYT | . | TRBJ1-2 | 11 | TRBV2
ASSQADRGSNEKLF | . | TRBJ1-4 | 14 | TRBV4-1
ASSRDRVDQPQH | . | TRBJ1-5 | 12 | TRBV7-2
ASNIGLRTYEQY | . | TRBJ2-7 | 12 | TRBV19
ASSPGTENTEAF | . | TRBJ1-1 | 12 | TRBV5-1
ASSSGQGPYEQY | . | TRBJ2-7 | 12 | TRBV11-3
ASSGNIANTEAF | . | TRBJ1-1 | 12 | TRBV2
ASSDGYSNQPQH | . | TRBJ1-5 | 12 | TRBV4-3
ASHGQTNYGYT | few | TRBJ1-2 | 11 | TRBV2
ASSQGNTEAF | once | TRBJ1-1 | 10 | TRBV13
ASSPRQGEAF | . | TRBJ1-1 | 10 | TRBV9